This T cell receptor beta chain was recovered during a study of T cell changes during pregnancy in multiple sclerosis (dated 2019 in TCRdb). As for the study more broadly: Changes in the T cell repertoire over the course of pregnancy were examined in this study in women with multiple sclerosis.

Note on this clone: No antigen is known for it. No much larger clonotype is one base removed from it; base qualities were not supplied.

Libraries were prepared through the immunoSEQ multiplex PCR assay. TCRdb obtained this table from immuneACCESS and retained in-frame rearrangements with V and J assigned. These tables miss some clones; where compared with another copy, unresolved V genes account for less than half of the shortfall, and the remainder is unexplained. Counted in this sample were around 32,000 clones; about 88% of them appeared once. The ten largest account for over 8.5% of the sample. CDR1 and CDR2 (MGHRA, YSYEKL) derive from the germline V gene. Counted from cysteine to phenylalanine, this CDR3 has 14 amino acids. Only the CDR3 region is kept as DNA, spanning 42 bases read in frame from base 1. V was cut back by 1 base and J by 6 bases, leaving a gap of 12 bases between them.

Sequences were derived from CD8+ T cells from peripheral blood mononuclear cells, sampled in the third trimester of pregnancy. The rearrangement combines TRBV4-1 with TRBJ1-2; a tentative D call is TRBD1 (5 bases match). This sequence was found in a female donor with multiple sclerosis, enrolled in a pregnancy study. The CDR3: CASSQAGGEDGYTF. The DNA sequence is as follows: TGCGCCAGCAGCCAAGCAGGAGGGGAGGATGGCTACACCTTC.